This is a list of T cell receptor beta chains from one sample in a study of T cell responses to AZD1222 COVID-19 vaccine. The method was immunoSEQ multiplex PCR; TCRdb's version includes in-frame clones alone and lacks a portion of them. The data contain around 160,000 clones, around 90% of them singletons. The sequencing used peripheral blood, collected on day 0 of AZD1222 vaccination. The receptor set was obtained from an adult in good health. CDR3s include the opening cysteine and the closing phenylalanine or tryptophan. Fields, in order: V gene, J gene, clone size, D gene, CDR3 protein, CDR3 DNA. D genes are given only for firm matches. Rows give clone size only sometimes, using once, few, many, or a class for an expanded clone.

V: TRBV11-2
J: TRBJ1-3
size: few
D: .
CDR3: CASSLVGTTIYF
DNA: TGTGCCAGCAGCTTAGTTGGGACCACCATATATTTT

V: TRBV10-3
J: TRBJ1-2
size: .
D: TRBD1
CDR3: CAISYAGGAAGGYTF
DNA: TGTGCCATCAGTTACGCAGGGGGCGCAGCAGGTGGCTACACCTTC

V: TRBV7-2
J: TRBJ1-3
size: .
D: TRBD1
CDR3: CASSFGSGQLNGNTIYF
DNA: TGTGCCAGCAGCTTCGGCTCGGGACAGCTTAATGGAAACACCATATATTTT

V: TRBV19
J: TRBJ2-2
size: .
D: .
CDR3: CASNHHPGELFF
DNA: TGTGCCAGTAACCACCACCCCGGGGAGCTGTTTTTT

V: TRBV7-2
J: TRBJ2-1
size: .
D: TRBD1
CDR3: CASSSTGTGPNEQFF
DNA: TGTGCCAGCAGCTCGACCGGGACAGGGCCCAATGAGCAGTTCTTC

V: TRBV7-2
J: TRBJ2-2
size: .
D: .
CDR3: CASSKGTAPSGELFF
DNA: TGTGCCAGCAGCAAAGGGACGGCCCCCTCCGGGGAGCTGTTTTTT

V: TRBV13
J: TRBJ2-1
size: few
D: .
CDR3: CASSLEGRNPSWEQFF
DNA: TGTGCCAGCAGCTTAGAGGGGCGGAACCCCTCTTGGGAGCAGTTCTTC

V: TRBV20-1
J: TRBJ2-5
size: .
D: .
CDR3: CSARQGETQYF
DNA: TGCAGTGCTAGACAGGGCGAGACCCAGTACTTC

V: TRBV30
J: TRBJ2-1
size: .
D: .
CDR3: CAWSVWLGFGGTNINEQFF
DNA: TGTGCCTGGAGTGTTTGGCTGGGGTTCGGCGGGACCAATATCAATGAGCAGTTCTTC

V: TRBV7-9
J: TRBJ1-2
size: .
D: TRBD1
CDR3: CASSLYPGTGIYGYTF
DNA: TGTGCCAGCAGCTTATACCCCGGGACAGGGATCTATGGCTACACCTTC

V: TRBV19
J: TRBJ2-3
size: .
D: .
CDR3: CASNFGSSTDTQYF
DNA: TGTGCCAGTAATTTCGGTTCCAGCACAGATACGCAGTATTTT

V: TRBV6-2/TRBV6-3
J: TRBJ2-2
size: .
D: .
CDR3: CASSYSSPGWGPGELFF
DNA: TGTGCCAGCAGTTACTCGAGCCCCGGATGGGGTCCCGGGGAGCTGTTTTTT

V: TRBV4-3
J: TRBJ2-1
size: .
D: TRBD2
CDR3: CASSQGLASSYNEQFF
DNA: TGCGCCAGCAGCCAAGGACTAGCGTCGTCCTACAATGAGCAGTTCTTC

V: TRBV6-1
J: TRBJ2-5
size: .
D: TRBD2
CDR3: CASSELAGGPPWGETQYF
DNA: TGTGCCAGCAGTGAACTAGCGGGAGGCCCACCCTGGGGGGAGACCCAGTACTTC

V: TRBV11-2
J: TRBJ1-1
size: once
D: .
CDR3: CASSHLRGRSDTEAFF
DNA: TGTGCCAGCAGCCACCTAAGGGGCAGGTCCGACACTGAAGCTTTCTTT

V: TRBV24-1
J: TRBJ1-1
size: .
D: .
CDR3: CATSEAGTYEAFF
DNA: TGTGCCACCAGTGAGGCCGGGACATATGAAGCTTTCTTT

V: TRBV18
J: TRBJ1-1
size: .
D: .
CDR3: CASSPPEGHTAPLMNTEAFF
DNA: TGTGCCAGCTCACCCCCCGAGGGACACACCGCGCCGTTGATGAACACTGAAGCTTTCTTT

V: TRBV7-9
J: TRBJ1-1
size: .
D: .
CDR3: CASSGQGGRTEAFF
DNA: TGTGCCAGCAGCGGTCAAGGGGGGCGGACTGAAGCTTTCTTT

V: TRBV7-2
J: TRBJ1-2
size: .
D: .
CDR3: CASSLHGNYGYTF
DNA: TGTGCCAGCAGCTTACACGGGAACTATGGCTACACCTTC

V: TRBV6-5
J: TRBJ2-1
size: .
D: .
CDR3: CASSYSRGSSYNEQFF
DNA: TGTGCCAGCAGTTACTCCAGGGGTTCCTCCTACAATGAGCAGTTCTTC

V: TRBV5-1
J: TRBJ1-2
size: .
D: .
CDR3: CASSFGRPRGYGYTF
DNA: TGCGCCAGCAGCTTTGGGAGACCTCGTGGCTATGGCTACACCTTC

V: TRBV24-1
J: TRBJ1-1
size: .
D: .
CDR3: CATSDSGTEAFF
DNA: TGTGCCACCAGTGACTCTGGGACAGAAGCTTTCTTT

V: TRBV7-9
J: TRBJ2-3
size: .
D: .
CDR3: CASSLASGFTDTQYF
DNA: TGTGCCAGCAGCTTAGCGTCAGGGTTCACAGATACGCAGTATTTT

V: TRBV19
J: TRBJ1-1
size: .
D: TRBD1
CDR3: CASSTGQGVTEAFF
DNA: TGTGCCAGTAGTACCGGACAGGGGGTTACTGAAGCTTTCTTT

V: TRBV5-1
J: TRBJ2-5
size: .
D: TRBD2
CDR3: CASSLSRTSGSLGGETQYF
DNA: TGCGCCAGCAGCTTGAGTCGGACTAGCGGGAGTCTGGGAGGAGAGACCCAGTACTTC

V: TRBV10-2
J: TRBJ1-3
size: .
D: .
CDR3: CASSVSGNTIYF
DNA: TGCGCCAGCAGTGTCTCTGGAAACACCATATATTTT

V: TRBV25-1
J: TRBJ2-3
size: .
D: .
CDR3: CASSEGRDTQYF
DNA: TGTGCCAGCAGTGAGGGACGTGATACGCAGTATTTT

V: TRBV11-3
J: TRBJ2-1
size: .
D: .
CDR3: CASCRDSPYNEQFF
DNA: TGTGCCAGCTGCAGGGACTCCCCCTACAATGAGCAGTTCTTC

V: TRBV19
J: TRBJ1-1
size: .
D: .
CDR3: CASSSDRNLNTEAFF
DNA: TGTGCCAGTAGTTCAGACAGAAATCTGAACACTGAAGCTTTCTTT

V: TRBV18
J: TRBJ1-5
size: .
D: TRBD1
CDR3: CASRSPGQVLGPQHF
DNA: TGTGCCAGCCGATCACCCGGACAGGTTTTAGGACCCCAGCATTTT